Listed here is a single T cell receptor (beta chain). Authors' analysis steps: Using reference gene primer amplification, nucleated cell counts were estimated. Produced via immunoSEQ multiplex PCR; TCRdb's table is partial and in-frame only. The V and J calls and clone size are taken from that table; D and trimming were inferred from the DNA. The data contain about 310,000 clones, 75% to 90% of them singletons. This entry belongs to a study of blood T cell repertoires in COVID-19. The overall study: Samples of COVID-19 (acute and convalescent) were obtained from the United States, Italy and Spain. PBMCs, B-cell-depleted T cells, or T cells were the source of the cDNA or gDNA that made up the material.

V lost 4 bases to trimming and J lost 7 bases; unmatched junction nucleotides: 11. The CDR3 totals 14 residues. Germline V gene lookup returns CDR1 SGHNT and CDR2 YYREEE (reference sequence). The clonotype was recovered from a man between 18 and 29 years old with active or convalescent COVID-19. The gene calls are TRBV5-4 and TRBJ2-7; 7 bases are a match to TRBD2. Sample: peripheral blood. This CDR3 is CASSLQRGAREQYF. The CDR3 coding sequence is TGTGCCAGCAGCCTCCAGCGGGGCGCCAGGGAGCAGTACTTC.